These 9 T cell receptor beta chains originate from one sample sequenced in a study of OX40 agonist ivuxolimab in advanced cancers. TCRdb keeps only in-frame clones here, not all; method: immunoSEQ multiplex PCR. The table shows more than 35,000 clones, with about 86% occurring only once. The sample in question was CD4+ or CD8+ T cells sorted from blood, obtained in a trial of the OX40 agonist ivuxolimab. These TCRs come from an adult with an advanced solid tumor such as melanoma, head and neck, liver or kidney cancer.

The chain joins TRBV5-1 to TRBJ1-1, with D perhaps matching TRBD1 (6 bases). Germline lookup yields CDR1 SGHRS and CDR2 YFSETQ. The V and J ends lost 3 bases and 2 bases respectively, with 11 bases between them. This CDR3 comprises 14 residues. The CDR3 here is CASSSGQTNTEAFF. As DNA, the CDR3 is TGCGCCAGCAGCTCTGGACAGACTAACACTGAAGCTTTCTTT.

The rearrangement joins TRBV6-4 to TRBJ2-1, with 12 bases matching TRBD1. CDR1 is MRHNA and CDR2 is SNTAGT in the germline V gene. V dropped 5 bases and J dropped 9; count of bases not matched to a gene: 11. The CDR3 has 16 residues. The CDR3 DNA sequence: TGTGCCAGCAGTTTTAGCGGGACAGGGGGCCTCACTGAGCAGTTCTTC. It specifies CASSFSGTGGLTEQFF.

The genes are TRBV6-6 and TRBJ1-2; D might be TRBD1 (6 bases). Germline CDR1 is MNHNY and CDR2 is SVGAGI (reference sequence). The germline V and J ends were trimmed by 6 bases and 7 bases, with 15 bases remaining between them. This CDR3 is 13 amino acids long. The CDR3 sequence is CASSIDRFSGYTF. The CDR3 nucleotides are TGTGCCAGCAGCATAGACAGGTTTAGTGGCTACACCTTC.

The chain combines TRBV25-1 with TRBJ1-1, with TRBD1 matching 8 bases. V shed 4 bases, J shed 3 bases, and the junction held 7 bases outside the gene matches. CDR3 size: 15 residues. Germline V gene lookup returns CDR1 MGHDK and CDR2 SYGVNS. The CDR3 here is CASSAPGGRDTEAFF. In DNA form, the CDR3 reads TGTGCCAGCAGTGCCCCAGGGGGCAGGGACACTGAAGCTTTCTTT.

This clone was seen a single time. Its ends do not fully match the called genes, so a read error is possible. This chain connects TRBV6-5 to TRBJ2-5, with TRBD1 matching over 8 bases. The CDR3 length is 14 residues. Per the germline V gene, CDR1 is MNHEY and CDR2 is SVGAGI. CDR3 sequence: CASSRGQGAKTRYF. As DNA, the CDR3 is TGTGCCAGCAGCCGCGGACAGGGAGCAAAGACCCGGTACTTC.

The chain employs TRBV5-1 and TRBJ2-2, with D hard to call. Germline CDR1 is SGHRS and CDR2 is YFSETQ. The CDR3 covers 15 residues. The V gene lost 2 bases and the J gene lost 2 bases, with 10 bases spanning the gap. CDR3: CASSFSALNTGELFF. CDR3 DNA: TGCGCCAGCAGCTTTTCGGCGCTAAACACCGGGGAGCTGTTTTTT.

This chain uses TRBV27 with TRBJ2-3, with a tentative D call TRBD1 (5 bases). The CDR3 covers 14 residues. The V end lost 6 bases, the J end lost 0 bases, and 10 bases lay between the germline ends. The germline V gene encodes CDR1 MNHEY and CDR2 SMNVEV (reference sequence). The CDR3 coding sequence is TGTGCCAGCAGGGACATCAAAAGCACAGATACGCAGTATTTT. Residues: CASRDIKSTDTQYF.

V and J are TRBV29-1 and TRBJ2-5; 10 positions match TRBD1. The CDR3 spans 14 residues. Looked up from germline, CDR1 is SQVTM and CDR2 is ANQGSEA. Germline trimming cut 0 bases from V and 4 bases from J; bases unmatched to any gene: 2. In DNA form, the CDR3 reads TGCAGCGTTGAAGAGGGACAGGGGAGAGAGACCCAGTACTTC. Residues: CSVEEGQGRETQYF.

The chain couples TRBV30 to TRBJ1-4; D remains unclear. V was shortened by 4 bases and J by 8 bases, with 17 bases between the two germline ends. The CDR3 covers 14 residues. Germline CDR1 GTSNPN, CDR2 SVGIG (reference sequence). As DNA, the CDR3 is TGTGCCTGGAACTCGAGGGATCGGTTCGAAAAACTGTTTTTT. The encoded protein is CAWNSRDRFEKLFF.